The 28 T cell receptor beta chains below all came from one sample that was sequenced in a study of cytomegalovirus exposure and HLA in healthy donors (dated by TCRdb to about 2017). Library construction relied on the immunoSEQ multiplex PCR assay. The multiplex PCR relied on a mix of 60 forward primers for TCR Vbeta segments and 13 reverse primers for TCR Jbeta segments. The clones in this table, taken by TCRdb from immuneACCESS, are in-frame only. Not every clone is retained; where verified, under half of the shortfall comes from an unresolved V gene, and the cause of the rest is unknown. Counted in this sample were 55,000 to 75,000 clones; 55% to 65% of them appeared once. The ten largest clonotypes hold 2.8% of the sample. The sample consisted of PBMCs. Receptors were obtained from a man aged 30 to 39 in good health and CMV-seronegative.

The CDR3 region is CASSYEGHGNIQYF. CDR3 sequence (DNA): TGTGCCAGCAGTTACGAGGGACATGGAAACATTCAGTACTTC. This rearrangement joins TRBV6-5 to TRBJ2-4; TRBD1 is a possible D gene (6 bases). Germline CDR1 and CDR2: MNHEY and SVGAGI. V lost 2 bases and J lost 6, with 11 bases in between. There are 14 residues in the CDR3.

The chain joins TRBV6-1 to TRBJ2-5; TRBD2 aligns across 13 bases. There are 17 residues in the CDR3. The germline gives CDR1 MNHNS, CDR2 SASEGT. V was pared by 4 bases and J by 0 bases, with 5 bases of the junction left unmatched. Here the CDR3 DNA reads TGTGCCAGCAGTGTAGTAGGGACTAGCGGGGACCAAGAGACCCAGTACTTC. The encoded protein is CASSVVGTSGDQETQYF.

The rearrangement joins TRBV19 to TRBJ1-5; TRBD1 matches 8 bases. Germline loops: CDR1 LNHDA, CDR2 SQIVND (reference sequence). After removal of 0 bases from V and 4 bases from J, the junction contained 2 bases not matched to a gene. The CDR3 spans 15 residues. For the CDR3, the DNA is TGTGCCAGTAGTATAGATCGGACAGGGAATCAGCCCCAGCATTTT. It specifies CASSIDRTGNQPQHF.

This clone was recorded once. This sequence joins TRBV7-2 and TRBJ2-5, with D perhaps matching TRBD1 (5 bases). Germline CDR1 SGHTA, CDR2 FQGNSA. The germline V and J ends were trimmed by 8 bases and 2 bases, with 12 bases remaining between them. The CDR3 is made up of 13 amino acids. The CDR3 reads CASLMGQQETQYF. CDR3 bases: TGTGCCAGCCTCATGGGGCAACAAGAGACCCAGTACTTC.

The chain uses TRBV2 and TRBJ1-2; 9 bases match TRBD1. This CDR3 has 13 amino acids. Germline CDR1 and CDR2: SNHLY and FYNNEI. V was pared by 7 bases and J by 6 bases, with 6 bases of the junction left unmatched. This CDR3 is CASTSGTGHGYTF. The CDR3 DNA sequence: TGTGCCAGCACCTCCGGGACAGGGCATGGCTACACCTTC.

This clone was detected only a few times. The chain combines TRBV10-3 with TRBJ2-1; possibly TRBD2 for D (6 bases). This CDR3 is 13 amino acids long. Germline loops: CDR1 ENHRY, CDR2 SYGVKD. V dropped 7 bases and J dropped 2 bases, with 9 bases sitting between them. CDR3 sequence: CAINRGTYNEQFF. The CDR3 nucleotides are TGTGCCATCAACCGGGGGACCTACAATGAGCAGTTCTTC.

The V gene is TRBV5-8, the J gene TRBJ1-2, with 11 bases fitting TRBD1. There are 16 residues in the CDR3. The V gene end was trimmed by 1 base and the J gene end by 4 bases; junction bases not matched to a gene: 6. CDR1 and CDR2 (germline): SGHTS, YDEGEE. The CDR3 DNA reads TGTGCCAGCAGCTTGAGGGTCGGGACAGGGGGCTATGGCTACACCTTC. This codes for CASSLRVGTGGYGYTF.

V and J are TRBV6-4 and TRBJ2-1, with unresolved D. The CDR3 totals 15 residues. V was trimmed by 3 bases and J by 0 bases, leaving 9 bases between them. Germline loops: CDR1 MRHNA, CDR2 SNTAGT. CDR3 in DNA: TGTGCCAGCAGTGAAGTCCGTAGCTCCTACAATGAGCAGTTCTTC. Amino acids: CASSEVRSSYNEQFF.

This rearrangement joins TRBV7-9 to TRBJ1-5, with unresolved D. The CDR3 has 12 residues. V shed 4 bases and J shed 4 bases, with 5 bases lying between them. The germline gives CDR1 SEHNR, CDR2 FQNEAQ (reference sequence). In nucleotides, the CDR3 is TGTGCCAGCAGCTCTATTAATCAGCCCCAGCATTTT. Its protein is CASSSINQPQHF.

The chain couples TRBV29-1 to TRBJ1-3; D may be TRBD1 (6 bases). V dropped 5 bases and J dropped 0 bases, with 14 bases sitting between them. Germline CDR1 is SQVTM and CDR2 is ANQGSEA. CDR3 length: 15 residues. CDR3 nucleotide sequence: TGCAGCGTTTACGACGGGGGGCGCTCTGGAAACACCATATATTTT. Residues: CSVYDGGRSGNTIYF.

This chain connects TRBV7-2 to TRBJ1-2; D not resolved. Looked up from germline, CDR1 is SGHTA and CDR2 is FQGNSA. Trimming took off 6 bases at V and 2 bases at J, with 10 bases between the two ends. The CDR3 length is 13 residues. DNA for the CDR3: TGTGCCAGCAGAGTACGGGAGAACTATGGCTACACCTTC. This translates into CASRVRENYGYTF.

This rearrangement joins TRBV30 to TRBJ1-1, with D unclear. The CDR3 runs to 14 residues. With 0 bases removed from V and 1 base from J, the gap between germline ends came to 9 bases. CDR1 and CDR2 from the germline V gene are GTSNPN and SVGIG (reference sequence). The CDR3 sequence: CAWSVSAGNTEAFF. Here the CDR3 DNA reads TGTGCCTGGAGTGTATCCGCGGGGAACACTGAAGCTTTCTTT.

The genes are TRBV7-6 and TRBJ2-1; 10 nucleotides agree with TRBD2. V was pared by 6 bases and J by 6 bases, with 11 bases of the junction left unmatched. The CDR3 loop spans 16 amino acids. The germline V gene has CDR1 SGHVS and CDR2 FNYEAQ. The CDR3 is CASSPPLAGAINEQFF. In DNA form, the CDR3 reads TGTGCCAGCAGTCCCCCTCTAGCGGGGGCCATCAATGAGCAGTTCTTC.

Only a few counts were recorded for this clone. The CDR3 region has the DNA TGTGCCAGCAGTTACGGGACACACTATGGCTACACCTTC. Translated, it gives CASSYGTHYGYTF. This chain uses TRBV6-5 with TRBJ1-2; perhaps TRBD1 as D (6 bases). V lost 2 bases to trimming and J lost 3 bases, with 7 bases between them. Germline values: CDR1 MNHEY, CDR2 SVGAGI. The CDR3 runs 13 residues.

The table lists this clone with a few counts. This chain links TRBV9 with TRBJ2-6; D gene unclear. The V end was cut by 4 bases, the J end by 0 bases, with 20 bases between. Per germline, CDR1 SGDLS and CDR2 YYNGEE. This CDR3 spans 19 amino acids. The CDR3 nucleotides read TGTGCCAGCAGCTTTCACTCCCGGGTCCTCAGCTCTGGGGCCAACGTCCTGACTTTC. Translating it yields CASSFHSRVLSSGANVLTF.

CDR3 loop: CTSCVEATNEKLFF. The CDR3 bases are TGCACCAGCTGCGTAGAGGCAACTAATGAAAAACTGTTTTTT. J is TRBJ1-4 and V is TRBV1. TRBV1 is tagged as a pseudogene. The CDR3 spans 14 residues.

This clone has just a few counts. Written as DNA, the CDR3 is TGTGCCAGCTCACCTCCGGGGAACCGGGAAAAACTGTTTTTT. Protein product: CASSPPGNREKLFF. The V and J genes are TRBV18 and TRBJ1-4; D not resolved. Germline-derived CDR1 and CDR2 are KGHSH and LQKENI. This CDR3 contains 14 residues. Trimming stripped 3 bases from V and 8 bases from J, with 13 bases between. The full variable domain, rest sourced from reference TRBV18 and TRBJ1-4, is NAGVMQNPRHLVRRRGQEARLRCSPMKGHSHVYWYRQLPEEGLKFMVYLQKENIIDESGMPKERFSAEFPKEGPSILRIQQVVRGDSAAYFCASSPPGNREKLFFGSGTQLSVL.

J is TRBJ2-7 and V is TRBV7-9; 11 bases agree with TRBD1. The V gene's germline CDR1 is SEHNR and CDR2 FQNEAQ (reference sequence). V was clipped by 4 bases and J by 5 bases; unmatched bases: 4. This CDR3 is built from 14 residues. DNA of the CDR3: TGTGCCAGCAGCTCTGGACAGGGGGCCCACGAGCAGTACTTC. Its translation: CASSSGQGAHEQYF.

CDR3 coding DNA: TGTGCCAGCGAGCCGACTAGCGGGGGGGCATCCGAGCAGTTCTTC. Translating gives CASEPTSGGASEQFF. The genes are TRBV7-2 and TRBJ2-1; 14 bases line up with TRBD2. This CDR3 is 15 amino acids long. Germline V gene lookup returns CDR1 SGHTA and CDR2 FQGNSA. Trimming took 8 bases from V and 10 from J; bases not matched to a gene: 10.

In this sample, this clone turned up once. The CDR3 sequence is CASSQDSGGTGELFF. The CDR3, as DNA: TGCGCCAGCAGCCAAGACTCCGGGGGCACCGGGGAGCTGTTTTTT. The chain carries TRBV4-1 and TRBJ2-2, with TRBD2 as a possible D gene (6 bases). Germline loops: CDR1 MGHRA, CDR2 YSYEKL. The ends were cut back, 0 bases at V and 4 bases at J, with 9 bases in the middle. The CDR3 is made up of 15 amino acids.

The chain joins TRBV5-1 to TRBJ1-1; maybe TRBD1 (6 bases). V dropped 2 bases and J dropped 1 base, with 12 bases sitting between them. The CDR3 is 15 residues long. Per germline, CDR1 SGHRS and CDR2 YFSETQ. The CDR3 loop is CASSLEGGGNTEAFF. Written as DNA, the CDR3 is TGCGCCAGCAGCTTAGAGGGAGGGGGGAACACTGAAGCTTTCTTT.

The chain's CDR3 is CASSDLIELAGRSYEQYF. The DNA of the CDR3 is TGTGCCAGCAGTGATCTTATCGAACTAGCGGGGCGTTCCTACGAGCAGTACTTC. The rearrangement links TRBV6-4 to TRBJ2-7; 10 nucleotides match TRBD2. V lost 3 bases to trimming and J lost 1 base; unmatched junction nucleotides: 12. Germline CDR1 and CDR2: MRHNA and SNTAGT. The CDR3 has 18 amino acids.

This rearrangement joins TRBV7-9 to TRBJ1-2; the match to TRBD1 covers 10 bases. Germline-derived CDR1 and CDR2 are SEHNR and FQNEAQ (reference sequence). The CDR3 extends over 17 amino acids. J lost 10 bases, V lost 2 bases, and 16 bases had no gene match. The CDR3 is CASSLRGTGDQTMDYTF. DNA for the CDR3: TGTGCCAGCAGCTTACGCGGGACAGGGGACCAAACTATGGACTACACCTTC.

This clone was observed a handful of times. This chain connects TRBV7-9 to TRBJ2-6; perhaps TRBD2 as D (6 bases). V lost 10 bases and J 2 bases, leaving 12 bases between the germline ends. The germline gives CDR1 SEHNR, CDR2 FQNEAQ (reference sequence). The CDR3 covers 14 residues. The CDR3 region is CAIDGGTGANVLTF. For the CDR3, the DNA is TGTGCCATCGACGGGGGAACTGGGGCCAACGTCCTGACTTTC.

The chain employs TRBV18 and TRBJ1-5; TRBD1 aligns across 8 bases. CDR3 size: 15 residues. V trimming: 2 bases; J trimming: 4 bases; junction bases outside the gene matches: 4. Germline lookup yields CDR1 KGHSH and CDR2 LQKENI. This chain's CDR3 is CASSPDRTGNQPQHF. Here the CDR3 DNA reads TGTGCCAGCTCACCAGATCGGACAGGGAATCAGCCCCAGCATTTT. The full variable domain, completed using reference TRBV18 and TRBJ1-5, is NAGVMQNPRHLVRRRGQEARLRCSPMKGHSHVYWYRQLPEEGLKFMVYLQKENIIDESGMPKERFSAEFPKEGPSILRIQQVVRGDSAAYFCASSPDRTGNQPQHFGDGTRLSIL.

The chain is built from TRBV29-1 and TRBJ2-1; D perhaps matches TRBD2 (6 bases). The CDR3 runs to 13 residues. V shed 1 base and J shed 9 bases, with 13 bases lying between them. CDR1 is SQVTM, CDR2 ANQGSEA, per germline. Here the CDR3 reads CSVEGGVRVEQFF. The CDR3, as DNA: TGCAGCGTTGAAGGCGGGGTCAGAGTTGAGCAGTTCTTC.

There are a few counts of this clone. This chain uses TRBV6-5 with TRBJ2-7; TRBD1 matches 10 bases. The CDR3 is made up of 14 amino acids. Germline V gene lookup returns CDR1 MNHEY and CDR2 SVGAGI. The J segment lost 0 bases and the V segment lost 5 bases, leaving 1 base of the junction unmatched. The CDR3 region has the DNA TGTGCCAGCAGTCGGGACAGGGGCTCCTACGAGCAGTACTTC. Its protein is CASSRDRGSYEQYF.

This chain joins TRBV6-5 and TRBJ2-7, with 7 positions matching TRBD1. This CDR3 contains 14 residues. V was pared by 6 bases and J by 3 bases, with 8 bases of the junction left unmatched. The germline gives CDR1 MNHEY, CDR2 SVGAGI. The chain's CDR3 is CASSHAGQVYEQYF. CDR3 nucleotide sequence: TGTGCCAGCAGCCACGCTGGACAGGTCTACGAGCAGTACTTC.